The 25 T cell receptor beta chains below come from one sample, sequenced in a study of T-cell reconstitution after alpha-beta-depleted transplantation in children. Unique molecular identifiers were incorporated during preparation of the TCRbeta library. TCRdb called the PCR reads again in MiXCR, with one record for every CDR3 protein. The sample includes some 310,000 distinct CDR3 sequences, approximately 20% seen only once; the top ten take roughly 9.8%. Sequencing used PBMCs, mostly from graft donor cells, obtained 180 days after TCRalphabeta/CD19-depleted stem cell transplant. The receptor source for this set is a male patient younger than 18 who had a stem cell transplant for acute lymphoblastic leukemia, so the T cells may come from the graft donor.

The chain links TRBV9 to TRBJ1-1; TRBD1 is a possible D gene (5 bases). V was trimmed by 3 bases and J by 3 bases, leaving 9 bases between them. Germline values: CDR1 SGDLS, CDR2 YYNGEE. The CDR3 covers 13 residues. The CDR3 here is CASSASGYTEAFF. In DNA form, the CDR3 reads TGTGCCAGCAGCGCCTCAGGGTACACTGAAGCTTTCTTT.

In its sample, this clonotype was seen a few times. The chain employs TRBV12-3 or TRBV12-4 and TRBJ2-7; perhaps TRBD2 as D (6 bases). V lost 3 bases, J lost 6 bases, and 9 bases lay in between. There are 12 residues in the CDR3. The CDR3 is CASSFGGFEQYF. In nucleotides, the CDR3 is TGTGCCAGCAGTTTTGGGGGGTTCGAGCAGTACTTC.

This clonotype was detected only once. The J gene is TRBJ2-1, the V gene TRBV7-9; TRBD1 might be the D (5 bases). The CDR3 spans 15 residues. The V end lost 5 bases, the J end lost 2 bases, and 13 bases lay between the germline ends. Germline V CDR1 and CDR2: SEHNR, FQNEAQ (reference sequence). This CDR3 reads CASSLGHSTYNEQFF. CDR3 sequence (DNA): TGTGCCAGCAGCCTTGGACATAGTACCTACAATGAGCAGTTCTTC.

This clonotype was found a few times. This chain links TRBV6-1 with TRBJ2-7; D possibly matches TRBD1 or TRBD2 (5 bases each). Trimming stripped 0 bases from V and 2 bases from J, with 20 bases between. Per the germline V gene, CDR1 is MNHNS and CDR2 is SASEGT. This CDR3 has 18 amino acids. CDR3 nucleotides: TGTGCCAGCAGTGAAGCGCGGGTATTGGGGCGAAATACCTACGAGCAGTACTTC. It codes for CASSEARVLGRNTYEQYF.

A few counts support this clonotype. V gene TRBV12-3 or TRBV12-4 combines with J gene TRBJ1-2; D remains unclear. CDR3 size: 12 residues. Trimming stripped 7 bases from V and 1 base from J, with 7 bases between. The CDR3 DNA follows: TGTGCCAGCACCGTTTTTAACTATGGCTACACCTTC. Amino acids: CASTVFNYGYTF.

The chain couples TRBV29-1 to TRBJ1-2, with TRBD1 matching 7 bases. This CDR3 comprises 16 residues. After removal of 6 bases from V and 2 bases from J, the junction contained 15 bases not matched to a gene. Germline V gene data show CDR1 as SQVTM and CDR2 as ANQGSEA. The CDR3 sequence is CSVFDRVERYNYGYTF. The CDR3 bases are TGCAGCGTCTTCGACAGGGTGGAGCGCTACAACTATGGCTACACCTTC.

This sequence joins TRBV20-1 and TRBJ1-5; a weak D match, TRBD1 (5 bases). V lost 1 base to trimming and J lost 0 bases, with 10 bases between them. Germline V gives CDR1 DFQATT, CDR2 SNEGSKA (reference sequence). The CDR3 sequence is 15 residues long. This CDR3 reads CSARVGAFSNQPQHF. DNA of the CDR3: TGCAGTGCTAGAGTCGGGGCGTTTAGCAATCAGCCCCAGCATTTT.

Here the CDR3 reads CASTQRAGNYNEQFF. The CDR3 DNA reads TGTGCCAGCACCCAAAGAGCGGGTAACTACAATGAGCAGTTCTTC. The chain combines TRBV2 with TRBJ2-1; possible D gene TRBD2, 6 bases. Between the trimmed V and J ends, which lost 7 bases and 3 bases, there was a span of 16 bases. This CDR3 comprises 15 residues. The germline CDR1 and CDR2 sequences are SNHLY and FYNNEI.

In this sample, this clonotype turned up a few times. The rearrangement links TRBV7-8 to TRBJ2-7, with D tentatively TRBD1 or TRBD2 (6 bases each). This CDR3 contains 15 residues. Trimming pared 5 bases from V and 0 bases from J, leaving 14 bases between. CDR1 and CDR2 (germline): SGHVS, FQNEAQ. CDR3 sequence reads: CASSMRDTSSYEQYF. CDR3 bases: TGTGCCAGCAGCATGCGGGACACCAGCTCCTACGAGCAGTACTTC.

This clonotype occurred many times. The gene calls are TRBV12-3 or TRBV12-4 and TRBJ2-1; TRBD2 is a possible D gene (5 bases). CDR3 length: 14 residues. Deletions cut 3 bases from V and 3 bases from J, with 9 bases between. As DNA, the CDR3 is TGTGCCAGCAGTTTTGGCGGGTTCTACAATGAGCAGTTCTTC. The encoded protein is CASSFGGFYNEQFF.

The chain uses TRBV3-1 and TRBJ2-5, with D possibly matching TRBD2 (6 bases). Per germline, CDR1 LGHDT and CDR2 YNNKEL (reference sequence). The CDR3 spans 17 residues. V lost 3 bases and J 5 bases, leaving 22 bases between the germline ends. CDR3 protein: CASSQEIPAEGGETQYF. CDR3 nucleotides: TGTGCCAGCAGCCAGGAGATCCCGGCCGAAGGAGGGGAGACCCAGTACTTC.

The chain recombines TRBV7-9 with TRBJ1-5, with TRBD1 matching 9 bases. The CDR3 length is 17 residues. Germline V lookup: CDR1 SEHNR, CDR2 FQNEAQ (reference sequence). V gave up 5 bases and J gave up 2 bases; unmatched junction bases: 10. DNA of the CDR3: TGTGCCAGCAGCCAAACTGGGACAGGGAGGCGCAATCAGCCCCAGCATTTT. It translates to CASSQTGTGRRNQPQHF. Full variable domain (missing parts from reference TRBV7-9 and TRBJ1-5): DTGVSQNPRHKITKRGQNVTFRCDPISEHNRLYWYRQTLGQGPEFLTYFQNEAQLEKSRLLSDRFSAERPKGSFSTLEIQRTEQGDSAMYLCASSQTGTGRRNQPQHFGDGTRLSIL.

A few counts support this clonotype. This chain links TRBV5-1 with TRBJ2-7; tentatively, D is TRBD2 (6 bases). The CDR3 runs to 13 residues. Germline-derived CDR1 and CDR2 are SGHRS and YFSETQ. Deletions cut 6 bases from V and 1 base from J, with 11 bases between. The CDR3 DNA reads as TGCGCCAGCAAAATTAGCGGTTCCTACGAGCAGTACTTC. Its protein is CASKISGSYEQYF.

CDR3 nucleotides: TGCAGTGCTACCAAGGACATTTTAGGAGGAGAGACCCAGTACTTC. It specifies CSATKDILGGETQYF. The genes are TRBV20-1 and TRBJ2-5; either TRBD1 or TRBD2 may supply D (5 bases each). The CDR3 is 15 residues long. Germline CDR1 reads DFQATT; CDR2 reads SNEGSKA (reference sequence). The germline V and J ends were trimmed by 4 bases and 4 bases, with 19 bases remaining between them.

The chain links TRBV10-3 to TRBJ1-1; D is possibly TRBD1 (5 bases). This CDR3 spans 17 amino acids. The ends were cut back, 0 bases at V and 1 base at J, with 15 bases in the middle. The V gene's germline CDR1 is ENHRY and CDR2 SYGVKD. The CDR3 is CAISESWGRERNTEAFF. The CDR3 DNA reads TGTGCCATCAGTGAGTCTTGGGGCCGGGAGAGGAACACTGAAGCTTTCTTT.

This clonotype was counted between two and nine times. The chain is built from TRBV25-1 and TRBJ2-7; possibly TRBD2 for D (6 bases). This CDR3 has 13 amino acids. Germline CDR1 and CDR2: MGHDK and SYGVNS. V was cut by 10 bases and J by 6 bases, with 19 bases left in between. CDR3 coding DNA: TGTGCCACCCAGTGGAGGGTTAAGGGCGAGCAGTACTTC. Translation gives CATQWRVKGEQYF.

This chain links TRBV5-1 with TRBJ1-1; 7 bases fit TRBD1. CDR1 is SGHRS and CDR2 is YFSETQ in the germline V gene. The V and J ends lost 6 bases and 5 bases, in that order; junction bases with no gene match: 7. The CDR3 runs 13 residues. The CDR3 DNA sequence: TGCGCCAGCACGGGGCAGGGGGTAACTGAAGCTTTCTTT. Protein sequence: CASTGQGVTEAFF.

The rearrangement links TRBV20-1 to TRBJ2-2; D remains unclear. Deletions cut 5 bases from V and 3 bases from J, with 13 bases between. Germline assignment: CDR1 DFQATT and CDR2 SNEGSKA (reference sequence). CDR3 length: 14 residues. CDR3 bases: TGCAGTGCTGTCAAACAGCTACACACCGGGGAGCTGTTTTTT. Its translation: CSAVKQLHTGELFF.

V is TRBV29-1 and J is TRBJ1-5; TRBD1 matches at 7 bases. V was pared by 6 bases and J by 6 bases, with 8 bases of the junction left unmatched. CDR1 is SQVTM, CDR2 ANQGSEA, per germline. The CDR3 consists of 13 residues. The CDR3 region is CSVQGDGVQPQHF. As DNA, the CDR3 is TGCAGCGTCCAGGGGGATGGAGTTCAGCCCCAGCATTTT.

This clonotype was found a few times. The J gene is TRBJ1-1, the V gene TRBV7-9; unclear D gene. V lost 2 bases to trimming and J lost 0 bases, with 10 bases between them. Per germline, CDR1 SEHNR and CDR2 FQNEAQ (reference sequence). This CDR3 spans 15 amino acids. This CDR3 reads CASSLYATLNTEAFF. The CDR3 region has the DNA TGTGCCAGCAGCTTATACGCGACCTTGAACACTGAAGCTTTCTTT. Supplemented by reference TRBV7-9 and TRBJ1-1, the full variable domain reads DTGVSQNPRHKITKRGQNVTFRCDPISEHNRLYWYRQTLGQGPEFLTYFQNEAQLEKSRLLSDRFSAERPKGSFSTLEIQRTEQGDSAMYLCASSLYATLNTEAFFGQGTRLTVV.

V is TRBV7-9 and J is TRBJ2-5; a possible D gene is TRBD2 (7 bases). The germline CDR1 and CDR2 sequences are SEHNR and FQNEAQ (reference sequence). CDR3 length equals 16 residues. The V and J ends lost 5 bases and 5 bases respectively, with 21 bases between them. The CDR3 region has the DNA TGTGCCAGCAGCCGCCCACGGGGGGCGCTCGGGGAGACCCAGTACTTC. As protein: CASSRPRGALGETQYF.

The chain combines TRBV7-8 with TRBJ2-3; 8 positions match TRBD2. Germline V CDR1 and CDR2: SGHVS, FQNEAQ. The CDR3 is 17 residues long. J was trimmed by 0 bases and V by 2 bases; bases with no gene match: 7. CDR3 sequence (DNA): TGTGCCAGCAGCTTAACCAGACTAGCGACTAGCACAGATACGCAGTATTTT. The encoded protein is CASSLTRLATSTDTQYF. Filled out from reference TRBV7-8 and TRBJ2-3, the complete variable domain reads GAGVSQSPRYKVAKRGQDVALRCDPISGHVSLFWYQQALGQGPEFLTYFQNEAQLDKSGLPSDRFFAERPEGSVSTLKIQRTQQEDSAVYLCASSLTRLATSTDTQYFGPGTRLTVL.

This clonotype was seen a handful of times. The rearrangement uses TRBV27 and TRBJ2-7; 10 nucleotides match TRBD1. J gave up 2 bases and V 4 bases, and 2 bases lay outside the gene matches. The CDR3 is made up of 14 amino acids. Germline values: CDR1 MNHEY, CDR2 SMNVEV (reference sequence). The CDR3 DNA reads as TGTGCCAGCAGTTATGACAGGGGGCCCTACGAGCAGTACTTC. Its translation: CASSYDRGPYEQYF.

This clonotype has more than one count but fewer than ten. This chain joins TRBV7-9 and TRBJ1-4; D gene unclear. The V and J ends lost 3 bases and 11 bases respectively, with 13 bases between them. Germline V gene sequence: CDR1 SEHNR, CDR2 FQNEAQ (reference sequence). The length of the CDR3 is 13 residues. CDR3 DNA sequence: TGTGCCAGCAGCTTCGGGGTCTCTGGGAAACTGTTTTTT. Protein: CASSFGVSGKLFF.

There are a few counts of this clonotype. V usage is TRBV24-1 and J usage is TRBJ2-1, with TRBD1 matching over 8 bases. The germline V gene has CDR1 KGHDR and CDR2 SFDVKD. The CDR3 extends over 21 amino acids. CDR3: CAASDLQQGEIEGFGYNEQFF. The CDR3 bases are TGTGCGGCCAGTGATTTGCAACAGGGGGAAATTGAGGGATTTGGCTACAATGAGCAGTTCTTC.